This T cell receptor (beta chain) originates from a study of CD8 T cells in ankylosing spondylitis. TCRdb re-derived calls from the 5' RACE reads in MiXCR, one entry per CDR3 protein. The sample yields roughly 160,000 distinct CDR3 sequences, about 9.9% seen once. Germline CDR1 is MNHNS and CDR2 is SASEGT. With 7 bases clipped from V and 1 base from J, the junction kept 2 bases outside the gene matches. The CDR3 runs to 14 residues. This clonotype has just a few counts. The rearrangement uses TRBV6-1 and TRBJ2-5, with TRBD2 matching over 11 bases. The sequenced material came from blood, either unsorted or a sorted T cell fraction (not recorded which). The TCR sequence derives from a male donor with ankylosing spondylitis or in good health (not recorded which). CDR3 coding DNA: TGTGCCAGCAAGCTAGCGGGGGGCCAAGAGACCCAGTACTTC. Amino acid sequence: CASKLAGGQETQYF.